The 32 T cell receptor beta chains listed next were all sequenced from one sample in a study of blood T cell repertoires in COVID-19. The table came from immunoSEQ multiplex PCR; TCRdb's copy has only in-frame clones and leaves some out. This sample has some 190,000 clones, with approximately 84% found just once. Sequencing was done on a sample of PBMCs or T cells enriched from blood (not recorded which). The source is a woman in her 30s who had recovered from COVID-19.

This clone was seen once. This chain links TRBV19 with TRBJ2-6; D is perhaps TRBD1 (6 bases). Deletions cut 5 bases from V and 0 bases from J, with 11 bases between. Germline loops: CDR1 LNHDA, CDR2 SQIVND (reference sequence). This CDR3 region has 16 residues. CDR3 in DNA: TGTGCCAGTAGTCTGGACAGCAGCTCTGGGGCCAACGTCCTGACTTTC. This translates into CASSLDSSSGANVLTF.

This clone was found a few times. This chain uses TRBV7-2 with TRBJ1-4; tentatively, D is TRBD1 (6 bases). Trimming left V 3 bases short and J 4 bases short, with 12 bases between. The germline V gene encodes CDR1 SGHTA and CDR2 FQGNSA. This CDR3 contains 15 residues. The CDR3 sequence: CASSLATGSNEKLFF. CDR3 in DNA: TGTGCCAGCAGCTTGGCCACAGGGAGTAATGAAAAACTGTTTTTT.

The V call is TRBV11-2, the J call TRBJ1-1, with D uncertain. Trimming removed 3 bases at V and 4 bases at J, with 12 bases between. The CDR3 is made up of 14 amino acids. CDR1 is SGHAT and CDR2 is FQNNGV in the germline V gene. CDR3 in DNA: TGTGCCAGCAGCTTCGGCGAGGGTAGCACTGAAGCTTTCTTT. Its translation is CASSFGEGSTEAFF. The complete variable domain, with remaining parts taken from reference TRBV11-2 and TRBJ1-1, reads EAGVAQSPRYKIIEKRQSVAFWCNPISGHATLYWYQQILGQGPKLLIQFQNNGVVDDSQLPKDRFSAERLKGVDSTLKIQPAKLEDSAVYLCASSFGEGSTEAFFGQGTRLTVV.

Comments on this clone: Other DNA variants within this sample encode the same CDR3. The CDR3 here is CASTSQGLNTEAFF. The CDR3 DNA follows: TGCGCCAGCACGTCACAGGGCCTGAACACTGAAGCTTTCTTT. The chain employs TRBV5-1 and TRBJ1-1; D might be TRBD1 (6 bases). Germline CDR1 and CDR2: SGHRS and YFSETQ. V was trimmed by 6 bases and J by 0 bases, leaving 12 bases between them. The CDR3 totals 14 residues.

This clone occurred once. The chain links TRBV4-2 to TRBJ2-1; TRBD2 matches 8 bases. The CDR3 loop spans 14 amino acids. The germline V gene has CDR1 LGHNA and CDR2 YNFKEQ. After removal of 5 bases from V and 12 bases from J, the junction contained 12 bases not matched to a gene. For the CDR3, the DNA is TGTGCCAGCAGCTCCCGTTTTAGCGGGGAGGGGCAGTTCTTC. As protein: CASSSRFSGEGQFF.

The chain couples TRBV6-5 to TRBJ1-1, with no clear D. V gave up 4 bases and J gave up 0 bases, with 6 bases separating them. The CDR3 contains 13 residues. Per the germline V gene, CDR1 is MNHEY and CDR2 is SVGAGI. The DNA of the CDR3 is TGTGCCAGCAGTTCCGACATGAACACTGAAGCTTTCTTT. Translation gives CASSSDMNTEAFF.

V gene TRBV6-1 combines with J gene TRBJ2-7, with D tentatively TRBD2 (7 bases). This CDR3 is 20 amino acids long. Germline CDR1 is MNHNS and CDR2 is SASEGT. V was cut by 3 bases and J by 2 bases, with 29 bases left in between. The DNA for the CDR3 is TGTGCCAGCAGTGAGGGGGGGCGCATAGGGAACCTACCCCTTCCCTACGAGCAGTACTTC. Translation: CASSEGGRIGNLPLPYEQYF.

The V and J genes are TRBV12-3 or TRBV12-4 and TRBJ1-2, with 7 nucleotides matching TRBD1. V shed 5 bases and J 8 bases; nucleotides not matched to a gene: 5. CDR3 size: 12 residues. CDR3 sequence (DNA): TGTGCCAGCAGTGGGGACAGCTGGGGCTACACCTTC. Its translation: CASSGDSWGYTF.

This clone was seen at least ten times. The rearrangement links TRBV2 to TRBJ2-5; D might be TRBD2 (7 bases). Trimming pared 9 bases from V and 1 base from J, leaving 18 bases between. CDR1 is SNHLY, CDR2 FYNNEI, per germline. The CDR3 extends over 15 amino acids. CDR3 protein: CASYTGGDSQETQYF. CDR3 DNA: TGTGCCAGTTACACGGGGGGCGACTCCCAAGAGACCCAGTACTTC.

CDR3 loop: CASSLEIQGSNSYGYTF. Written as DNA, the CDR3 is TGTGCCAGCAGCTTAGAAATACAGGGGTCGAACTCCTATGGCTACACCTTC. The chain is built from TRBV7-2 and TRBJ1-2, with 7 nucleotides matching TRBD1. CDR3 length: 17 residues. The germline CDR1 and CDR2 sequences are SGHTA and FQGNSA. The trim removed 1 base at V and 4 bases at J, leaving 12 bases unmatched. Looking up the rest from reference TRBV7-2 and TRBJ1-2 gives the full variable domain: GAGVSQSPSNKVTEKGKDVELRCDPISGHTALYWYRQSLGQGLEFLIYFQGNSAPDKSGLPSDRFSAERTGGSVSTLTIQRTQQEDSAVYLCASSLEIQGSNSYGYTFGSGTRLTVV.

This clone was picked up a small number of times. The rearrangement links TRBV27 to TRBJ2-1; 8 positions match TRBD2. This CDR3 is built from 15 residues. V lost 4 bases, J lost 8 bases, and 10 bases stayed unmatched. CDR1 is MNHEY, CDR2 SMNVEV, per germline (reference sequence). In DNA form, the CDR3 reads TGTGCCAGCAGTTCCCTGAGCGGGGGTAGGTATGAGCAGTTCTTC. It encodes CASSSLSGGRYEQFF.

The CDR3 region has the DNA TGTGCCATCAGGCCCGGGACAGGGGGCAGCACCGGGGAGCTGTTTTTT. Its protein product is CAIRPGTGGSTGELFF. The chain joins TRBV10-3 to TRBJ2-2, with 12 bases aligning to TRBD1. With V trimmed by 6 bases and J by 4 bases, 6 bases remained unmatched. Germline V gene data show CDR1 as ENHRY and CDR2 as SYGVKD. The length of the CDR3 is 16 residues.

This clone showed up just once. CDR3 bases: TGTGCCAGCGAATCTGACAGCAATGGCTACACCTTC. Amino acids: CASESDSNGYTF. The chain employs TRBV7-9 and TRBJ1-2, with D perhaps TRBD1 (5 bases). The CDR3 runs 12 residues. V was clipped by 8 bases and J by 6 bases, with 13 bases between them. From germline, CDR1 is SEHNR and CDR2 FQNEAQ (reference sequence).

CDR3 coding DNA: TGTGCCAGCTCCCGGACAGATAGCAATCAGCCCCAGCATTTT. This gives the protein CASSRTDSNQPQHF. The chain has TRBV9 and TRBJ1-5, with a weak D call TRBD1 (6 bases). The length of the CDR3 is 14 residues. Germline V gene data show CDR1 as SGDLS and CDR2 as YYNGEE. V was cut by 7 bases and J by 0 bases, with 11 bases left in between.

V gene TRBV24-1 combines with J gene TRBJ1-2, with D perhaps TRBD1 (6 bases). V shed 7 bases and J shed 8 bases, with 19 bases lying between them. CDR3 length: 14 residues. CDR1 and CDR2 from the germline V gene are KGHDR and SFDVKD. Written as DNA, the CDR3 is TGTGCCACCAGGAGTAACAGGGATTTATCCGGCTACACCTTC. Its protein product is CATRSNRDLSGYTF.

The chain's CDR3 is CASGRAGLAGAGGSYNEQFF. Here the CDR3 DNA reads TGTGCTAGTGGTAGGGCGGGACTAGCGGGAGCAGGGGGCTCCTACAATGAGCAGTTCTTC. This chain connects TRBV12-5 to TRBJ2-1; the match to TRBD2 covers 14 bases. With 5 bases clipped from V and 0 bases from J, the junction kept 12 bases outside the gene matches. The CDR3 sequence is 20 residues long. Germline V CDR1 and CDR2: LGHNT, FRNRAP.

The chain's CDR3 is CASSLELAGALLDTQYF. CDR3 DNA: TGCGCCAGCAGCTTGGAGCTAGCGGGGGCCCTCTTGGATACGCAGTATTTT. The chain recombines TRBV5-1 with TRBJ2-3; TRBD2 aligns across 10 bases. Germline CDR1 SGHRS, CDR2 YFSETQ. There are 17 residues in the CDR3. The V segment lost 0 bases and the J segment 6 bases; nucleotides outside the gene matches: 10. Full variable domain (rest looked up from reference TRBV5-1 and TRBJ2-3): KAGVTQTPRYLIKTRGQQVTLSCSPISGHRSVSWYQQTPGQGLQFLFEYFSETQRNKGNFPGRFSGRQFSNSRSEMNVSTLELGDSALYLCASSLELAGALLDTQYFGPGTRLTVL.

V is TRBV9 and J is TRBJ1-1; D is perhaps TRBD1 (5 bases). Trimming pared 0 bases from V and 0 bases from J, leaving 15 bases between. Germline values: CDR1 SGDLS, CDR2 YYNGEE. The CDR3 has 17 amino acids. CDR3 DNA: TGTGCCAGCAGCGTAGGGGGCGTGGGTCCCATGAACACTGAAGCTTTCTTT. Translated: CASSVGGVGPMNTEAFF.

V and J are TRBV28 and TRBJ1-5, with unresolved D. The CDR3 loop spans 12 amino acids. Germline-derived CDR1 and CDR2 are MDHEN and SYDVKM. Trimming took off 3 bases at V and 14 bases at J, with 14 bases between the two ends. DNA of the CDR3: TGTGCCAGCAGTTTGGTCGGCGGCTTGAAGCATTTT. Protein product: CASSLVGGLKHF.

CDR3 DNA: TGTGCCAGTAGTACTCGACAAGGGGATCAGCCCCAGCATTTT. It encodes CASSTRQGDQPQHF. V and J are TRBV19 and TRBJ1-5; TRBD1 might be the D (5 bases). The germline CDR1 and CDR2 sequences are LNHDA and SQIVND (reference sequence). V was trimmed by 4 bases and J by 5 bases, leaving 12 bases between them. The CDR3 extends over 14 amino acids.

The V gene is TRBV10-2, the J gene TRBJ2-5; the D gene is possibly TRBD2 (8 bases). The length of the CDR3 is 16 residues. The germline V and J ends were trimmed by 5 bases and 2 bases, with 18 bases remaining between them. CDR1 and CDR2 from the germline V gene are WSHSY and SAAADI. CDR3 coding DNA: TGCGCCAGCAGTAAAAACAGGGGCGGGAGGCAAGAGACCCAGTACTTC. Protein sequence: CASSKNRGGRQETQYF.

DNA for the CDR3: TGTGCCATCGCAAGCGGGGGGGAGGCAGAGACCCAGTACTTC. Its protein is CAIASGGEAETQYF. The chain carries TRBV10-3 and TRBJ2-5, with 10 bases matching TRBD2. Germline CDR1 reads ENHRY; CDR2 reads SYGVKD. The CDR3 covers 14 residues. V lost 8 bases and J lost 4; bases outside the gene matches: 7.

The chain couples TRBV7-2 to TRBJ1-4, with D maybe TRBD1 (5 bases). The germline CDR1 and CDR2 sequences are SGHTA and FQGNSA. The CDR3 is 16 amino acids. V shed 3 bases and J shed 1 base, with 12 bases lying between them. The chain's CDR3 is CASSLMGGITNEKLFF. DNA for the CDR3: TGTGCCAGCAGCTTGATGGGGGGGATAACTAATGAAAAACTGTTTTTT.

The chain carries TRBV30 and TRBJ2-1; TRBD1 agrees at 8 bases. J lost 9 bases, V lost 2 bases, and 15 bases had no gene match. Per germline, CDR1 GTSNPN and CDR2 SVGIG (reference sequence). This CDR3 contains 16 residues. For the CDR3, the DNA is TGTGCCTGGAGTCAATGGACAGGGAGCCTCTGGGTTGAGCAGTTCTTC. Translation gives CAWSQWTGSLWVEQFF.

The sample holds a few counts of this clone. The CDR3 reads CASRLKGGTGGYNEQFF. The CDR3 DNA reads TGTGCCAGCAGGTTAAAGGGAGGGACAGGGGGCTACAATGAGCAGTTCTTC. This chain joins TRBV2 and TRBJ2-1; TRBD1 matches at 11 bases. Germline-derived CDR1 and CDR2 are SNHLY and FYNNEI. V lost 6 bases, J lost 3 bases, and 10 bases stayed unmatched. There are 17 residues in the CDR3.

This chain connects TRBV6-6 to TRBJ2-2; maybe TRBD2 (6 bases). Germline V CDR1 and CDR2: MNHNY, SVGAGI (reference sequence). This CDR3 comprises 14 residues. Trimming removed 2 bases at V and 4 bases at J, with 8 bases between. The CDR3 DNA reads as TGTGCCAGCAGTTACGCGGGGATCACCGGGGAGCTGTTTTTT. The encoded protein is CASSYAGITGELFF.

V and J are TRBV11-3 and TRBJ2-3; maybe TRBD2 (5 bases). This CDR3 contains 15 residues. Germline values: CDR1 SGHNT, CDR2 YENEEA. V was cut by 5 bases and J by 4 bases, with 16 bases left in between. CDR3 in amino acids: CASSPDPTRSDTQYF. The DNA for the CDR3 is TGTGCCAGCAGCCCAGACCCTACTAGATCAGATACGCAGTATTTT.

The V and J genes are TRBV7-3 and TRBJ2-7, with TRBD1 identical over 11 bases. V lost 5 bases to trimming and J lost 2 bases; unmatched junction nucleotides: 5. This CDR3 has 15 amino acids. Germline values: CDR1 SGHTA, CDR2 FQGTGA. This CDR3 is CASSLGTGGPYEQYF. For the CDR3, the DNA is TGTGCCAGCAGCCTCGGGACAGGGGGACCCTACGAGCAGTACTTC.

CDR3 protein: CASSSGLQETQYF. Here the CDR3 DNA reads TGTGCCAGCAGCTCGGGACTACAAGAGACCCAGTACTTC. The chain uses TRBV9 and TRBJ2-5; 7 bases align to TRBD2. V gave up 4 bases and J gave up 2 bases; unmatched junction bases: 2. The length of the CDR3 is 13 residues. Germline V gene sequence: CDR1 SGDLS, CDR2 YYNGEE.

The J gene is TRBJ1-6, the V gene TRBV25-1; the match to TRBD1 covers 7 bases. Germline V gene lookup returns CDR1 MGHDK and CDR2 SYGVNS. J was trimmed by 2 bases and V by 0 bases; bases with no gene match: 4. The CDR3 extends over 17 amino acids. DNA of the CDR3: TGTGCCAGCAGTGAATACGGAGGGGGCACCTATAATTCACCCCTCCACTTT. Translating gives CASSEYGGGTYNSPLHF.

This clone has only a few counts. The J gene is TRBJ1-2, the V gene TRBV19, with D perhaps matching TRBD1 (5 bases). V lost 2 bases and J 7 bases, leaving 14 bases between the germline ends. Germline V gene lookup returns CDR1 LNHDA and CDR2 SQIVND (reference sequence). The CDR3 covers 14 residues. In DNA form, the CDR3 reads TGTGCCAGTAGTATACAGGGAGGACATGGTGGCTACACCTTC. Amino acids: CASSIQGGHGGYTF.

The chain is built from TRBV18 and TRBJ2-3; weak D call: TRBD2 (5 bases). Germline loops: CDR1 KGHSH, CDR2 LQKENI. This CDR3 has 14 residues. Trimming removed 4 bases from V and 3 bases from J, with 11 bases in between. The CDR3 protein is CASSHGRGTDTQYF. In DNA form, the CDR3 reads TGTGCCAGCTCACACGGACGGGGTACAGATACGCAGTATTTT.